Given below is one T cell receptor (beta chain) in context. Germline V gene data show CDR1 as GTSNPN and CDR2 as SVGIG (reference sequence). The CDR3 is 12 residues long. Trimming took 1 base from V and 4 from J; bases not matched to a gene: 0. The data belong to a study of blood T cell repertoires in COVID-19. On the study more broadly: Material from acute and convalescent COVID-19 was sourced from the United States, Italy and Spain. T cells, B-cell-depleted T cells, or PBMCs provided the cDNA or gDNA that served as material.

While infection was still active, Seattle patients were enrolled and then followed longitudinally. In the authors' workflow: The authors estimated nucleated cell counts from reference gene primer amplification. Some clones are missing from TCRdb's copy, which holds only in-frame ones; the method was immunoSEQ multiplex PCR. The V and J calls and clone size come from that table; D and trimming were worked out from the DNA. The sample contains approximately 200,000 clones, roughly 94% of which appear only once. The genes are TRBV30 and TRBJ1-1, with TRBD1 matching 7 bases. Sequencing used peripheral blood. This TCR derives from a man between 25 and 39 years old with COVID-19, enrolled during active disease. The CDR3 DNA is TGTGCCTGGAGTGCAGGGGGCACTGAAGCTTTCTTT. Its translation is CAWSAGGTEAFF.